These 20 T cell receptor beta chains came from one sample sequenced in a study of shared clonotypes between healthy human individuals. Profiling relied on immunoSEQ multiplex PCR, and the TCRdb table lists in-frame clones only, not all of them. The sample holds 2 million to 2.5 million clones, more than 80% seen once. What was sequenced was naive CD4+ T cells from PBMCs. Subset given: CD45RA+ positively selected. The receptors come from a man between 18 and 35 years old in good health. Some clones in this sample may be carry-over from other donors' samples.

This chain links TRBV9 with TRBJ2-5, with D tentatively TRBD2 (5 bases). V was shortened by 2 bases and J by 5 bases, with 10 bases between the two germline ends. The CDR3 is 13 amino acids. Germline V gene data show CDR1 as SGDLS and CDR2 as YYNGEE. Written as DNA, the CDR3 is TGTGCCAGCAGCGTGGATCGGAGGGAGACCCAGTACTTC. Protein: CASSVDRRETQYF.

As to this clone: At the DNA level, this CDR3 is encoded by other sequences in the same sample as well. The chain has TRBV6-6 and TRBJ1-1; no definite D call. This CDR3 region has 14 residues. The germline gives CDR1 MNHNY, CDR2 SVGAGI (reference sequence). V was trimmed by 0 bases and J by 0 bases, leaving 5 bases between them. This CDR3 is CASSYSTVNTEAFF. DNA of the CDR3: TGTGCCAGCAGTTACTCGACCGTGAACACTGAAGCTTTCTTT.

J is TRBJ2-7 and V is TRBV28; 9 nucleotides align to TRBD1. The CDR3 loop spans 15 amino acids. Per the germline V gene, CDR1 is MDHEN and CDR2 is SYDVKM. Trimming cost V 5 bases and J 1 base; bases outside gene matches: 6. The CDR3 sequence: CASSRTGTGSYEQYF. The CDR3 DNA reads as TGTGCCAGCAGTCGTACCGGGACAGGGTCCTACGAGCAGTACTTC.

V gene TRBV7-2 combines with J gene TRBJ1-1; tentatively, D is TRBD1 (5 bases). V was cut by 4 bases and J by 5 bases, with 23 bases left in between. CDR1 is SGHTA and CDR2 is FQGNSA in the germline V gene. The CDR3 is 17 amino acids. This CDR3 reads CASSYPGTWDHGTEAFF. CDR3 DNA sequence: TGTGCCAGCAGCTACCCAGGGACCTGGGATCATGGGACTGAAGCTTTCTTT.

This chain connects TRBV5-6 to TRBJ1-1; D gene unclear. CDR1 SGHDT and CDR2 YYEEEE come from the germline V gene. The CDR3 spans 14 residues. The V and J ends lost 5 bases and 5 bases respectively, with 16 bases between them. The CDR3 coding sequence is TGTGCCAGCAGTTCACGGGGAGTAGAAACTGAAGCTTTCTTT. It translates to CASSSRGVETEAFF.

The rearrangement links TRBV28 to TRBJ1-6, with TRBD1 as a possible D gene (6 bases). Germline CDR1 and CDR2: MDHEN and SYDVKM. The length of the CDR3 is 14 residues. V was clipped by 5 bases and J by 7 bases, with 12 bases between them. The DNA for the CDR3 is TGTGCCAGCAGTCCCCCGGGGGCAAATTCACCCCTCCACTTT. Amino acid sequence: CASSPPGANSPLHF.

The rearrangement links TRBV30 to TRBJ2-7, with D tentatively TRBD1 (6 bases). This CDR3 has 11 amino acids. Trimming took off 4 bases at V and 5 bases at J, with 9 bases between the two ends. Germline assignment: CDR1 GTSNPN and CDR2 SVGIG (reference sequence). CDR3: CAWTQGNEQYF. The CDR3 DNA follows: TGTGCCTGGACCCAGGGGAACGAGCAGTACTTC.

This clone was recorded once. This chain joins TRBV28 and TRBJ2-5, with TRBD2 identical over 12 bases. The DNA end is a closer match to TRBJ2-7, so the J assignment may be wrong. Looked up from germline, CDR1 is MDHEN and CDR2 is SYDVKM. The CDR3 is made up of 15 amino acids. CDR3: CASSLGGLAGYEQYF. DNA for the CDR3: TGTGCCAGCAGTTTGGGGGGACTAGCGGGCTACGAGCAGTACTTC.

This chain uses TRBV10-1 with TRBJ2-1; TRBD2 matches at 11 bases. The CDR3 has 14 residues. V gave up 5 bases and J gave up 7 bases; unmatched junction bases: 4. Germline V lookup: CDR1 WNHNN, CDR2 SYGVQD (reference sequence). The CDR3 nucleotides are TGCGCCAGCAGTACTAGCGGGAGAGGGAATGAGCAGTTCTTC. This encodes CASSTSGRGNEQFF.

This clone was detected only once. The CDR3 sequence is CASSWGQVLYNEQFF. In DNA form, the CDR3 reads TGTGCCAGCAGCTGGGGACAGGTACTCTACAATGAGCAGTTCTTC. This chain uses TRBV28 with TRBJ2-1, with 8 bases identical to TRBD1. Trimming at V came to 6 bases and at J to 3 bases, leaving 7 bases not matched to a gene. Germline V gene data show CDR1 as MDHEN and CDR2 as SYDVKM. The CDR3 spans 15 residues.

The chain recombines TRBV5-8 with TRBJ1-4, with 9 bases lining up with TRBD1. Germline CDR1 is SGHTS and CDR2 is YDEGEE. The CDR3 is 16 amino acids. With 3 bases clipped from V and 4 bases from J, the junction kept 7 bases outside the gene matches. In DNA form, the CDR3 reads TGTGCCAGCAGCTCCGGGACAGGGAGCTATAATGAAAAACTGTTTTTT. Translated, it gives CASSSGTGSYNEKLFF. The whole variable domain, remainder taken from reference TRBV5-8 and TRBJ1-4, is EAGVTQSPTHLIKTRGQQATLRCSPISGHTSVYWYQQALGLGLQFLLWYDEGEERNRGNFPPRFSGRQFPNYSSELNVNALELEDSALYLCASSSGTGSYNEKLFFGSGTQLSVL.

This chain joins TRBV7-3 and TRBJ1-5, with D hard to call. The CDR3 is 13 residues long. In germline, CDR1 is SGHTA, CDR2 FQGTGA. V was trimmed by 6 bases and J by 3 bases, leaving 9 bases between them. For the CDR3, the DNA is TGTGCCAGCAGTGTAGGCCCCAATCAGCCCCAGCATTTT. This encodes CASSVGPNQPQHF.

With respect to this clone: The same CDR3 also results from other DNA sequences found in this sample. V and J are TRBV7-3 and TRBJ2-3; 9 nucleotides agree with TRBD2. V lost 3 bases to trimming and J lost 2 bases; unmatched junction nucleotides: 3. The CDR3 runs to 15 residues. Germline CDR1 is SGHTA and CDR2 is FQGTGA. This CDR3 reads CASSLGLAITDTQYF. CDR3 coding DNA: TGTGCCAGCAGCTTGGGACTAGCCATCACAGATACGCAGTATTTT.

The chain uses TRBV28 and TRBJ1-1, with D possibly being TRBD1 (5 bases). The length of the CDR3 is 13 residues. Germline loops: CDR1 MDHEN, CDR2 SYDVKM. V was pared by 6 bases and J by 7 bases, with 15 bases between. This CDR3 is CASSEGTVVEAFF. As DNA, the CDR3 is TGTGCCAGCAGCGAGGGGACGGTTGTTGAAGCTTTCTTT.

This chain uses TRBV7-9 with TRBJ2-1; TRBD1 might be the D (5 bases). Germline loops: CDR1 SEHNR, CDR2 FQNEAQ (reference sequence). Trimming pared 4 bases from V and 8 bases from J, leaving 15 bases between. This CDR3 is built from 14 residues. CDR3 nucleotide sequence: TGTGCCAGCAGCTCAAGGGGTACGGATGATGAGCAGTTCTTC. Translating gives CASSSRGTDDEQFF.

This CDR3 is CASSLRGGSGYGYTF. The CDR3 nucleotides are TGTGCCAGCAGTTTAAGAGGGGGTTCTGGCTATGGCTACACCTTC. The chain has TRBV28 and TRBJ1-2; tentatively, D is TRBD1 (6 bases). With 2 bases removed from V and 4 bases from J, the gap between germline ends came to 14 bases. From germline, CDR1 is MDHEN and CDR2 SYDVKM. The CDR3 has 15 residues.

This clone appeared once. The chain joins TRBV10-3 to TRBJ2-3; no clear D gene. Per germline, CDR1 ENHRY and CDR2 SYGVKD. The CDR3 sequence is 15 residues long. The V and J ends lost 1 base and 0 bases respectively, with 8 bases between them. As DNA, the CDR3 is TGTGCCATCAGTGAGTTCCAGTCGAGCACAGATACGCAGTATTTT. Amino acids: CAISEFQSSTDTQYF.

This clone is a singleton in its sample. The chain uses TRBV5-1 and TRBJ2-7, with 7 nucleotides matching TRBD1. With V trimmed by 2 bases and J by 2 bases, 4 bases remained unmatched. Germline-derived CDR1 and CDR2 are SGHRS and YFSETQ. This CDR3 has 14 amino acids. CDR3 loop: CASSFGTDTYEQYF. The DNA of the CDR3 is TGCGCCAGCAGCTTCGGGACAGACACCTACGAGCAGTACTTC.

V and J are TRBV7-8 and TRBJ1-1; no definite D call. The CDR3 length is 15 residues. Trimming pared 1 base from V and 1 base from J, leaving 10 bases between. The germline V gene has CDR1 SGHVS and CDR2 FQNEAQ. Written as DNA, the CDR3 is TGTGCCAGCAGCTTAGGGCGCGCCAGGAACACTGAAGCTTTCTTT. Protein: CASSLGRARNTEAFF. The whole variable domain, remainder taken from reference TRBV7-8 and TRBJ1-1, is GAGVSQSPRYKVAKRGQDVALRCDPISGHVSLFWYQQALGQGPEFLTYFQNEAQLDKSGLPSDRFFAERPEGSVSTLKIQRTQQEDSAVYLCASSLGRARNTEAFFGQGTRLTVV.

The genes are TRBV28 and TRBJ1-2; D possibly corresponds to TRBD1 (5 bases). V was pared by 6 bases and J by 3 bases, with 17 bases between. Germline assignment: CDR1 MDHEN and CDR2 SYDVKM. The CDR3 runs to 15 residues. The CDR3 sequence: CASSPGGSNYYGYTF. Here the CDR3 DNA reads TGTGCCAGCAGCCCTGGGGGTTCGAACTACTATGGCTACACCTTC.